This T cell receptor (beta chain) was retrieved from a study of T-cell reconstitution after alpha-beta-depleted transplantation in children. The TCRbeta library incorporated unique molecular identifiers. Using its own MiXCR run on the PCR reads, TCRdb lists one record per CDR3 protein. Among some 600,000 distinct CDR3 sequences listed, roughly 15% were seen once. This TCR came from a human donor who donated a stem cell graft to a child with acute myeloid leukemia. The specimen comprised PBMCs from the stem cell graft donor, sampled from the stem cell graft.

In DNA form, the CDR3 reads TGTGCCAGCAGTTTTAGTAGCGGGGGACCTAATGAGCAGTTCTTC. It encodes CASSFSSGGPNEQFF. The chain uses TRBV12-3 or TRBV12-4 and TRBJ2-1; 9 nucleotides match TRBD2. The CDR3 covers 15 residues. After removal of 3 bases from V and 7 bases from J, the junction contained 7 bases not matched to a gene.